This TCR beta chain was identified in a study of cytomegalovirus exposure and HLA in healthy donors. The study, taken as a whole, reports: Most TCR sequences were seen very rarely across donors, but some public TCRs occurred in many.

V lost 1 base and J lost 8; bases outside the gene matches: 9. The CDR3 extends over 15 amino acids. From germline, CDR1 is SEHNR and CDR2 FQNEAQ (reference sequence). The PCR made use of 60 Vbeta and 13 Jbeta primers. TCRdb keeps only in-frame clones here, not all; method: immunoSEQ multiplex PCR. This sample's clone table lists 75,000 to 85,000 clones. On this clone: Its antigen is unidentified.

This chain connects TRBV7-9 to TRBJ1-2, with 8 positions matching TRBD1. Material for sequencing was PBMCs. The TCR comes from a man between 50 and 59 years old in good health and CMV-seronegative. The CDR3 loop reads CASSLVGTGYGGYTF. CDR3 bases: TGTGCCAGCAGCTTAGTAGGGACAGGATACGGCGGCTACACCTTC.